This TCR beta chain was found in a study of blood T cell repertoires in COVID-19. Sequencing used immunoSEQ multiplex PCR; TCRdb keeps in-frame clones, though not all of them. The sample includes 15,000 to 20,000 clones, 89% of them seen just once. CDR3 size: 15 residues. Germline V lookup: CDR1 SGHDT, CDR2 YYEEEE. V dropped 4 bases and J dropped 5; count of bases not matched to a gene: 9. This TCR came from a man aged 60-69 years with active COVID-19. Sample: peripheral blood. The genes are TRBV5-6 and TRBJ1-5, with TRBD1 matching over 7 bases. This CDR3 is CASSRTTGWDQPQHF. In DNA, the CDR3 is TGTGCCAGCAGCAGGACGACAGGGTGGGATCAGCCCCAGCATTTT.